This passage covers 15 T cell receptor beta chains from one sample sequenced in a study of T-cell memory formation after mild COVID-19. TCRdb re-analysed the 5' RACE reads in MiXCR, keeping a single row per CDR3 protein. The sample carries approximately 480,000 distinct CDR3 sequences, 18% recorded once. The sample consisted of PBMCs or a T cell subset sorted from them (not recorded which). These TCRs come from an adult woman who had mild COVID-19 (a few samples of this study predate the infection). Cell type and time point are not known.

This clonotype was counted between two and nine times. One end of the junction varies from germline; a read error may be responsible. V gene TRBV29-1 combines with J gene TRBJ2-7, with D hard to call. Per germline, CDR1 SQVTM and CDR2 ANQGSEA. CDR3 length: 11 amino acids. Here the CDR3 reads CSGGISHEQYF. In DNA, the CDR3 is TGCAGCGGAGGTATCTCCCACGAGCAGTACTTC.

The V and J genes are TRBV7-3 and TRBJ2-1; 8 nucleotides line up with TRBD2. The CDR3 runs to 15 residues. The J segment lost 2 bases and the V segment lost 4 bases, leaving 4 bases of the junction unmatched. Germline V gene data show CDR1 as SGHTA and CDR2 as FQGTGA. CDR3 DNA: TGTGCCAGCAGCTGGAGCGGGGGCCCCTACAATGAGCAGTTCTTC. This gives the protein CASSWSGGPYNEQFF.

This clonotype was counted at least ten times. The V gene is TRBV18, the J gene TRBJ2-3, with D possibly being TRBD1 or TRBD2 (5 bases each). V was clipped by 3 bases and J by 4 bases, with 5 bases between them. The CDR3 is 12 amino acids. From germline, CDR1 is KGHSH and CDR2 LQKENI. CDR3 DNA: TGTGCCAGCTCACCGGGACCAGATACGCAGTATTTT. It is translated as CASSPGPDTQYF.

The J gene is TRBJ2-3, the V gene TRBV9; no firm D call. Looked up from germline, CDR1 is SGDLS and CDR2 is YYNGEE. V lost 0 bases and J 8 bases, leaving 19 bases between the germline ends. CDR3 size: 16 residues. The CDR3 here is CASSVGAAQLKGTQYF. The CDR3 DNA sequence: TGTGCCAGCAGCGTAGGGGCGGCGCAGTTAAAGGGTACGCAGTATTTT.

This chain connects TRBV9 to TRBJ2-3, with 8 nucleotides matching TRBD1. CDR3 size: 14 residues. Germline CDR1 SGDLS, CDR2 YYNGEE. J was trimmed by 7 bases and V by 2 bases; bases with no gene match: 6. CDR3 nucleotide sequence: TGTGCCAGCAGCGTCCGGACAGGGAGCAATACGCAGTATTTT. Its protein product is CASSVRTGSNTQYF.

The V gene is TRBV15, the J gene TRBJ1-2; D remains unclear. The length of the CDR3 is 13 residues. The germline V and J ends were trimmed by 4 bases and 4 bases, with 10 bases remaining between them. The V gene's germline CDR1 is LNHNV and CDR2 YYDKDF (reference sequence). The CDR3 nucleotides read TGTGCCACCAGCAATGGAAGTTTCTATGGCTACACCTTC. The encoded protein is CATSNGSFYGYTF.

This clonotype was recorded a few times. This chain joins TRBV20-1 and TRBJ2-7; tentative D call: TRBD2 (5 bases). V was shortened by 6 bases and J by 2 bases, with 14 bases between the two germline ends. CDR1 is DFQATT and CDR2 is SNEGSKA in the germline V gene (reference sequence). The CDR3 consists of 13 residues. The CDR3, as DNA: TGCAGTGCGAGGCTTCGGGAAGCCTACGAGCAGTACTTC. Protein product: CSARLREAYEQYF.

This clonotype turned up a few times. The gene calls are TRBV20-1 and TRBJ2-7; the match to TRBD2 covers 8 bases. Trimming removed 5 bases from V and 0 bases from J; junction bases left unmatched: 6. CDR1 is DFQATT and CDR2 is SNEGSKA in the germline V gene (reference sequence). This CDR3 has 14 amino acids. DNA of the CDR3: TGCAGTGCTCCTCCGGGACTAGTCTCCTACGAGCAGTACTTC. Residues: CSAPPGLVSYEQYF.

This clonotype was seen only a few times. The chain has TRBV6-2 or TRBV6-3 and TRBJ1-1; no definite D call. The CDR3 length is 13 residues. Trimming pared 7 bases from V and 4 bases from J, leaving 13 bases between. CDR1 and CDR2 from the germline V gene are MNHEY and SVGEGT. The CDR3 sequence is CASTDRRGTEAFF. The CDR3 region has the DNA TGTGCCAGCACGGATCGGCGCGGCACTGAAGCTTTCTTT.

A few counts support this clonotype. The chain couples TRBV9 to TRBJ1-3, with 11 bases aligning to TRBD1. CDR1 and CDR2 from the germline V gene are SGDLS and YYNGEE. Losses at the gene ends were 3 bases for V and 3 bases for J; bases not matched to a gene: 5. The CDR3 has 16 residues. CDR3 DNA sequence: TGTGCCAGCAGCGCGGGACAGGGGGAAATTGGAAACACCATATATTTT. Translating gives CASSAGQGEIGNTIYF.

Only a few counts were recorded for this clonotype. This chain uses TRBV25-1 with TRBJ2-7; D might be TRBD1 (5 bases). Looked up from germline, CDR1 is MGHDK and CDR2 is SYGVNS. The CDR3 spans 15 residues. The V and J ends lost 1 base and 0 bases respectively, with 10 bases between them. CDR3 DNA sequence: TGTGCCAGCAGTGAATTAGGGGTTAGCTCCTACGAGCAGTACTTC. Translated: CASSELGVSSYEQYF.

The chain combines TRBV9 with TRBJ1-5; 8 bases line up with TRBD1. V dropped 8 bases and J dropped 6; count of bases not matched to a gene: 4. The length of the CDR3 is 12 residues. Germline CDR1 and CDR2: SGDLS and YYNGEE. This CDR3 is CASGQGGQPQHF. The DNA of the CDR3 is TGTGCCAGTGGACAGGGTGGTCAGCCCCAGCATTTT.

This clonotype came up many times. The chain employs TRBV15 and TRBJ2-7; 11 positions match TRBD1. Per the germline V gene, CDR1 is LNHNV and CDR2 is YYDKDF (reference sequence). The CDR3 is made up of 15 amino acids. V lost 3 bases and J lost 6; bases outside the gene matches: 7. The CDR3 loop is CATSRNRDRGSEQYF. CDR3 nucleotides: TGTGCCACCAGCAGGAACCGGGACAGGGGGAGCGAGCAGTACTTC.

The CDR3 loop is CASQARNQPQHF. The CDR3 bases are TGTGCCAGCCAGGCCCGAAATCAGCCCCAGCATTTT. The chain has TRBV6-6 and TRBJ1-5; unclear D gene. Germline loops: CDR1 MNHNY, CDR2 SVGAGI (reference sequence). The CDR3 runs to 12 residues. V was clipped by 8 bases and J by 4 bases, with 9 bases between them.

This clonotype was detected many times. The V gene is TRBV12-3 or TRBV12-4, the J gene TRBJ2-1; D possibly corresponds to TRBD2 (5 bases). V lost 5 bases, J lost 10 bases, and 18 bases lay in between. This CDR3 is 14 amino acids long. CDR3 nucleotide sequence: TGTGCCAGCAGTCTTCCGGGCCTAGCCCGGGAGCAGTTCTTC. This gives the protein CASSLPGLAREQFF.